This T cell receptor beta chain was profiled in a study of T cells in Graves' hyperthyroidism and ophthalmopathy. This clonotype was counted ten times or more. Looked up from germline, CDR1 is KGHSH and CDR2 is LQKENI. The CDR3 length is 13 residues. V was cut by 2 bases and J by 5 bases, with 7 bases left in between. RNA transcripts yielded amplified TCR beta CDR3 regions. Using the HTBI primer set, a first-round RT-PCR was run on the TCR CDR3. TCRdb reanalysed the multiplex PCR reads using MiXCR and keeps one entry per CDR3 protein. The sample contains about 620,000 distinct CDR3 sequences, roughly 15% of which appear only once. Pregnant or lactating patients were excluded, as were those with uncontrolled infection or other autoimmune disease. Orbital computed tomography, thyroid ultrasound, serum thyroxine and TRAb, and clinical symptoms together informed the diagnoses.

The origin of this receptor is a woman aged 25 to 45 with Graves' hyperthyroidism. V gene TRBV18 combines with J gene TRBJ1-5; D uncertain. Input material: blood. The CDR3 DNA sequence: TGTGCCAGCTCACCAGGTAGTGATCAGCCCCAGCATTTT. Protein sequence: CASSPGSDQPQHF.